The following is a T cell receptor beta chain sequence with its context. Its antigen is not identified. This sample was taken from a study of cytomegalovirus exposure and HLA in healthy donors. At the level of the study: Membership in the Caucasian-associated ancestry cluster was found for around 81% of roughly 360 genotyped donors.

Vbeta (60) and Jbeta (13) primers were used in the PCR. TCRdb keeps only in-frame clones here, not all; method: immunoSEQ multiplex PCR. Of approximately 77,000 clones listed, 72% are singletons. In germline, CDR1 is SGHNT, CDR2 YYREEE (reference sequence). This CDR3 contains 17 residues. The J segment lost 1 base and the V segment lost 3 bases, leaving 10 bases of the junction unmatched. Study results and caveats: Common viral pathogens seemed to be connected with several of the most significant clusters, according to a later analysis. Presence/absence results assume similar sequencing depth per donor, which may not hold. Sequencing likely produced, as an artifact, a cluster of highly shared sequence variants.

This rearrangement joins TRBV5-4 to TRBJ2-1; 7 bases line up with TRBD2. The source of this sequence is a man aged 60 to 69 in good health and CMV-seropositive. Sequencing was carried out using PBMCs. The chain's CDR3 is CASSSLGEGLSYNEQFF. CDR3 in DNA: TGTGCCAGCAGCTCCCTAGGGGAGGGCCTTTCCTACAATGAGCAGTTCTTC. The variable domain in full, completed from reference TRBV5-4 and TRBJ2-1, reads ETGVTQSPTHLIKTRGQQVTLRCSSQSGHNTVSWYQQALGQGPQFIFQYYREEENGRGNFPPRFSGLQFPNYSSELNVNALELDDSALYLCASSSLGEGLSYNEQFFGPGTRLTVL.